This TCR beta chain was observed in a study of CD8+ T cells in alopecia areata. CDR3 size: 14 residues. V was pared by 8 bases and J by 5 bases, with 6 bases of the junction left unmatched. Germline values: CDR1 MDHEN, CDR2 SYDVKM. RNA, once extracted, was reverse transcribed into cDNA for use as the sequencing template. Measured with immunoSEQ multiplex PCR; TCRdb has only the in-frame clones, and not every one. The sample lists 130,000 to 150,000 clones, roughly half occurring once. Peripheral blood samples and lesional scalp punch biopsies were obtained from alopecia areata patients. The sequencing here drew on CD4+ T cells sorted from blood, taken at week 0. This TCR was sampled from a human donor with alopecia areata. The V and J genes are TRBV28 and TRBJ2-5, with 12 bases fitting TRBD2. This CDR3 is CASLPSGRVETQYF. In nucleotides, the CDR3 is TGTGCCAGCTTACCTAGCGGGAGGGTGGAGACCCAGTACTTC.